This T cell receptor (beta chain) derives from a study of a mutant IDH1 vaccine in newly diagnosed glioma. Study overall: Beginning 4-6 weeks after radiotherapy alone, or with temozolomide cycles, vaccination took place. V12 fell at week 35 and V13, the study end, at week 47. Radiotherapy, temozolomide, or both had been given previously, and both were given to most.

Unmatched junction bases numbered 6, after V lost 4 bases and J lost 12 bases. Germline V gene sequence: CDR1 SGHNT, CDR2 YYREEE (reference sequence). This CDR3 comprises 11 residues. Time point in this sample: week 47, end of study. Each vaccine dose was 300 ug of mutant IDH1 20-mer peptide, with topical imiquimod. As concerns this clone: Its antigen is not known.

The assay was immunoSEQ multiplex PCR, and TCRdb's table has in-frame clones only and misses some. The sample lists 56,000 or so clones, around three quarters occurring once. The sample consisted of PBMCs, taken from a glioma patient whose treatment included an IDH1 peptide vaccine. The TCR originated in a woman aged 40 to 50 with glioma. Some clones in this sample may be carry-over from other donors' samples. V gene TRBV5-4 combines with J gene TRBJ1-2; TRBD1 agrees at 7 bases. The chain's CDR3 is CASSAGGGNTF. The CDR3 region has the DNA TGTGCCAGCAGCGCAGGGGGAGGCAACACCTTC.